A single sample gave rise to the 27 T cell receptor beta chains below, sequenced in a study of T cells in Graves' hyperthyroidism and ophthalmopathy. RNA transcripts were the template for amplifying TCR beta CDR3 regions. An initial round of RT-PCR targeting the TCR CDR3 relied on the HTBI primer set. TCRdb recomputed calls from the multiplex PCR reads with MiXCR, one row per CDR3 protein. The sample records over 650,000 distinct CDR3 sequences, roughly 15% being singletons. Sequencing was done on a sample of blood. The source is a man younger than 35 with Graves' hyperthyroidism.

In the case of this clonotype: A read error may explain this, as a much larger clone is one base away. The chain couples TRBV6-9 to TRBJ2-5, with D possibly TRBD2 on 5 matching bases. This CDR3 is built from 13 residues. V shed 3 bases and J shed 3 bases, with 8 bases lying between them. CDR1 MNHGY and CDR2 SVAAGI come from the germline V gene. CDR3 protein: CASSYFGEETQYF. CDR3 in DNA: TGTGCCAGCAGTTACTTCGGGGAAGAGACCCAGTACTTC.

A few counts support this clonotype. The chain recombines TRBV9 with TRBJ2-5; TRBD2 aligns across 11 bases. J gave up 4 bases and V 3 bases, and 8 bases lay outside the gene matches. Germline loops: CDR1 SGDLS, CDR2 YYNGEE. The CDR3 covers 16 residues. The CDR3 reads CASSENSGREGETQYF. The CDR3 DNA follows: TGTGCCAGCAGCGAAAATAGCGGGAGGGAAGGAGAGACCCAGTACTTC.

This clonotype was observed at least ten times. This chain joins TRBV9 and TRBJ2-1; no reliable D call. CDR3 length: 15 amino acids. Germline CDR1 SGDLS, CDR2 YYNGEE. V lost 0 bases, J lost 3 bases, and 10 bases lay in between. Here the CDR3 reads CASSVGSVGYNEQFF. The CDR3 DNA sequence: TGTGCCAGCAGCGTAGGGTCCGTAGGCTACAATGAGCAGTTCTTC.

V is TRBV12-3 or TRBV12-4 and J is TRBJ2-7; 12 bases agree with TRBD2. The CDR3 has 16 residues. V dropped 2 bases and J dropped 4; count of bases not matched to a gene: 6. CDR3 residues: CASSLRLAGVGYEQYF. For the CDR3, the DNA is TGTGCCAGCAGTTTAAGACTAGCGGGAGTTGGGTACGAGCAGTACTTC.

This clonotype was seen at least ten times. The chain uses TRBV27 and TRBJ2-7; 15 bases line up with TRBD2. The length of the CDR3 is 17 residues. CDR1 MNHEY and CDR2 SMNVEV come from the germline V gene (reference sequence). V gave up 5 bases and J gave up 0 bases; unmatched junction bases: 5. The CDR3 sequence is CASSRGTSGRSSYEQYF. The CDR3 DNA reads TGTGCCAGCAGTCGAGGGACTAGCGGGAGGAGCTCCTACGAGCAGTACTTC.

This clonotype turned up a few times. The rearrangement joins TRBV6-5 to TRBJ1-5; the match to TRBD1 covers 7 bases. The germline gives CDR1 MNHEY, CDR2 SVGAGI. The CDR3 contains 17 residues. With 0 bases clipped from V and 0 bases from J, the junction kept 5 bases outside the gene matches. CDR3 DNA sequence: TGTGCCAGCAGTTACTCCGACAGGGTTGCTAGCAATCAGCCCCAGCATTTT. Amino acids: CASSYSDRVASNQPQHF.

V usage is TRBV4-1 and J usage is TRBJ2-5, with D maybe TRBD2 (5 bases). This CDR3 has 15 amino acids. V was pared by 5 bases and J by 5 bases, with 18 bases between. Germline V lookup: CDR1 MGHRA, CDR2 YSYEKL. CDR3 in DNA: TGCGCCAGCAGCTATACTCCACGGGGTGGGGAGACCCAGTACTTC. It yields the protein CASSYTPRGGETQYF.

The chain joins TRBV30 to TRBJ2-7; the D is unclear. The germline V and J ends were trimmed by 0 bases and 0 bases, with 12 bases remaining between them. The CDR3 has 15 amino acids. Germline CDR1 reads GTSNPN; CDR2 reads SVGIG (reference sequence). The CDR3 DNA sequence: TGTGCCTGGAGTGTAGGTAACGGCTTCTCCTACGAGCAGTACTTC. The encoded protein is CAWSVGNGFSYEQYF.

The genes are TRBV7-2 and TRBJ1-1, with a possible D match to TRBD1 (5 bases). The CDR3 has 14 amino acids. Trimming took off 1 base at V and 3 bases at J, with 9 bases between the two ends. Germline V lookup: CDR1 SGHTA, CDR2 FQGNSA. The CDR3 loop is CASSLGQHHTEAFF. In nucleotides, the CDR3 is TGTGCCAGCAGCTTAGGACAGCACCACACTGAAGCTTTCTTT.

This clonotype was recorded at least ten times. The chain uses TRBV27 and TRBJ2-3; 10 nucleotides agree with TRBD2. This CDR3 comprises 17 residues. The V gene's germline CDR1 is MNHEY and CDR2 SMNVEV (reference sequence). V dropped 5 bases and J dropped 0; count of bases not matched to a gene: 8. In DNA form, the CDR3 reads TGTGCCAGCAGTCTCAACCTAGCGGGAGTAAGCACAGATACGCAGTATTTT. It yields the protein CASSLNLAGVSTDTQYF.

Only a few counts were recorded for this clonotype. The chain uses TRBV5-1 and TRBJ1-5, with TRBD1 matching 7 bases. After removal of 2 bases from V and 7 bases from J, the junction contained 12 bases not matched to a gene. This CDR3 spans 16 amino acids. Germline CDR1 and CDR2: SGHRS and YFSETQ. CDR3 residues: CASSLPQRQGGQPQHF. The CDR3 DNA reads TGCGCCAGCAGCTTACCCCAACGACAGGGTGGGCAGCCCCAGCATTTT. The complete variable domain, with remaining parts taken from reference TRBV5-1 and TRBJ1-5, reads KAGVTQTPRYLIKTRGQQVTLSCSPISGHRSVSWYQQTPGQGLQFLFEYFSETQRNKGNFPGRFSGRQFSNSRSEMNVSTLELGDSALYLCASSLPQRQGGQPQHFGDGTRLSIL.

This chain connects TRBV24-1 to TRBJ2-5; D may be TRBD1 (5 bases). Germline V lookup: CDR1 KGHDR, CDR2 SFDVKD. The CDR3 covers 14 residues. The V gene lost 4 bases and the J gene lost 4 bases, with 12 bases spanning the gap. The CDR3 sequence is CATSEPGKGETQYF. CDR3 nucleotides: TGTGCCACCAGTGAACCAGGGAAAGGAGAGACCCAGTACTTC.

In its sample, this clonotype was seen a few times. The V call is TRBV2, the J call TRBJ1-4; D is uncertain. From germline, CDR1 is SNHLY and CDR2 FYNNEI. V was cut by 8 bases and J by 6 bases, with 19 bases left in between. This CDR3 comprises 15 residues. For the CDR3, the DNA is TGTGCCAGCTGGGCCCGAGGGCAGAATCATGAAAAACTGTTTTTT. This translates into CASWARGQNHEKLFF.

V gene TRBV7-9 combines with J gene TRBJ2-2; 7 bases align to TRBD2. The CDR3 contains 15 residues. V shed 2 bases and J 4 bases; nucleotides not matched to a gene: 4. Germline-derived CDR1 and CDR2 are SEHNR and FQNEAQ (reference sequence). The CDR3 DNA reads TGTGCCAGCAGCTTACCCGGGACTATCACCGGGGAGCTGTTTTTT. Protein sequence: CASSLPGTITGELFF.

This clonotype came up many times. The CDR3 sequence is CASSYSLGLAGGYNEQFF. CDR3 DNA: TGTGCCAGCAGTTATAGCCTCGGACTAGCGGGAGGTTACAATGAGCAGTTCTTC. This chain joins TRBV6-2 or TRBV6-3 and TRBJ2-1; 14 positions agree with TRBD2. The CDR3 contains 18 residues. Trimming at V came to 3 bases and at J to 4 bases, leaving 8 bases not matched to a gene. The germline V gene has CDR1 MNHEY and CDR2 SVGEGT.

In this sample, this clonotype turned up a few times. V and J are TRBV29-1 and TRBJ1-2; no clear D. Trimming took off 4 bases at V and 6 bases at J, with 15 bases between the two ends. Per germline, CDR1 SQVTM and CDR2 ANQGSEA. This CDR3 region has 13 residues. The chain's CDR3 is CSVAKARSDGYTF. The CDR3 nucleotides read TGCAGCGTTGCGAAGGCCAGGTCGGATGGCTACACCTTC.

The gene calls are TRBV25-1 and TRBJ2-3; the match to TRBD1 covers 7 bases. CDR1 and CDR2 from the germline V gene are MGHDK and SYGVNS. Trimming cost V 4 bases and J 5 bases; bases outside gene matches: 6. The CDR3 length is 14 residues. CDR3 loop: CASSGTGWRDTQYF. In DNA, the CDR3 is TGTGCCAGCAGTGGGACAGGTTGGAGAGATACGCAGTATTTT.

Only a few counts were recorded for this clonotype. The chain joins TRBV6-2 or TRBV6-3 to TRBJ1-1, with D hard to call. The CDR3 is 16 amino acids. CDR1 is MNHEY and CDR2 is SVGEGT in the germline V gene. V lost 0 bases and J 0 bases, leaving 11 bases between the germline ends. The CDR3 region has the DNA TGTGCCAGCAGTTACTCGACACGGACCATGAACACTGAAGCTTTCTTT. As protein: CASSYSTRTMNTEAFF.

The sample holds many counts of this clonotype. The chain carries TRBV6-8 and TRBJ2-1, with a possible D match to TRBD1 (6 bases). Per the germline V gene, CDR1 is MNHGY and CDR2 is SAAAGT. Trimming took 4 bases from V and 4 from J, leaving 14 bases between them. CDR3 length: 15 residues. CDR3 bases: TGTGCCAGCAGTTCACCAGGGGACCCTTACAATGAGCAGTTCTTC. It specifies CASSSPGDPYNEQFF.

The chain's CDR3 is CASRGGIDARGHTF. CDR3 DNA: TGTGCCAGCAGGGGCGGGATTGACGCTAGGGGCCACACCTTC. The V and J genes are TRBV7-9 and TRBJ1-2; D is perhaps TRBD1 (5 bases). The CDR3 totals 14 residues. Germline V gives CDR1 SEHNR, CDR2 FQNEAQ (reference sequence). V was cut by 6 bases and J by 12 bases, with 23 bases left in between.

This clonotype came up many times. The rearrangement links TRBV18 to TRBJ2-7; no definite D call. Germline assignment: CDR1 KGHSH and CDR2 LQKENI. CDR3 length equals 13 residues. Trimming removed 5 bases from V and 3 bases from J, with 11 bases in between. The CDR3 reads CASSEGIRYEQYF. DNA of the CDR3: TGTGCCAGCTCAGAAGGGATTCGCTACGAGCAGTACTTC.

The rearrangement uses TRBV11-2 and TRBJ2-3; the match to TRBD2 covers 11 bases. V lost 5 bases to trimming and J lost 2 bases; unmatched junction nucleotides: 9. CDR3 length equals 17 residues. Germline V gives CDR1 SGHAT, CDR2 FQNNGV. CDR3 protein: CASSPGGLAGVTDTQYF. CDR3 DNA: TGTGCCAGCAGCCCCGGCGGACTAGCGGGCGTCACAGATACGCAGTATTTT.

This clonotype was counted between two and nine times. The V call is TRBV11-2, the J call TRBJ2-3; TRBD2 agrees at 8 bases. V lost 4 bases, J lost 8 bases, and 11 bases stayed unmatched. From germline, CDR1 is SGHAT and CDR2 FQNNGV. The CDR3 sequence is 15 residues long. The CDR3 loop is CASSSKREPLGTQYF. The CDR3 DNA follows: TGTGCCAGCAGCTCCAAGCGGGAGCCCCTGGGTACGCAGTATTTT. Complete variable domain (other parts from reference TRBV11-2 and TRBJ2-3): EAGVAQSPRYKIIEKRQSVAFWCNPISGHATLYWYQQILGQGPKLLIQFQNNGVVDDSQLPKDRFSAERLKGVDSTLKIQPAKLEDSAVYLCASSSKREPLGTQYFGPGTRLTVL.

This clonotype appeared a few times. The V call is TRBV29-1, the J call TRBJ2-1; D unresolved. V was trimmed by 2 bases and J by 2 bases, leaving 7 bases between them. The CDR3 has 13 amino acids. CDR1 SQVTM and CDR2 ANQGSEA come from the germline V gene. CDR3 in amino acids: CSVESRTYNEQFF. As DNA, the CDR3 is TGCAGCGTTGAAAGTAGGACCTACAATGAGCAGTTCTTC.

J is TRBJ2-7 and V is TRBV27; 11 bases line up with TRBD2. Germline CDR1 reads MNHEY; CDR2 reads SMNVEV (reference sequence). The trim removed 5 bases at V and 5 bases at J, leaving 8 bases unmatched. The CDR3 is 15 residues long. For the CDR3, the DNA is TGTGCCAGCAGTAGACTAGCGGGATACCCCCACGAGCAGTACTTC. Its translation is CASSRLAGYPHEQYF.

This clonotype has a count of ten or more. The chain recombines TRBV7-2 with TRBJ2-7; D may be TRBD2 (6 bases). V dropped 2 bases and J dropped 3 bases, with 11 bases sitting between them. There are 14 residues in the CDR3. Germline assignment: CDR1 SGHTA and CDR2 FQGNSA. Here the CDR3 reads CASSLRGNYYEQYF. The CDR3, as DNA: TGTGCCAGCAGCTTACGCGGGAACTACTACGAGCAGTACTTC.

This clonotype was picked up a small number of times. The chain has TRBV13 and TRBJ2-7; 13 nucleotides agree with TRBD2. This CDR3 comprises 15 residues. V shed 7 bases, J shed 0 bases, and the junction held 3 bases outside the gene matches. The germline gives CDR1 PRHDT, CDR2 FYEKMQ (reference sequence). Here the CDR3 reads CASIRTSGSSYEQYF. CDR3 nucleotides: TGTGCCAGCATTAGGACTAGCGGGAGCTCCTACGAGCAGTACTTC.